This T cell receptor (beta chain) was captured in a study of beta chain features in type 1 diabetes. The wider study: Age and gender were similar between patients and healthy donors, as were cell yields. Whole-study findings and limits: Shorter TCRB CDR3s, moderately but significantly so, were found in Type 1 diabetes patients in all four CD4+ subsets. Possible PCR preference for shorter templates applied equally to patients and controls.

Of the isolated RNA, all was reverse transcribed, and so the sequenced material was expressed TCRB transcripts. Profiled with immunoSEQ multiplex PCR; TCRdb holds only in-frame clones, not every one. The repertoire includes over 150,000 clones, around 8% of them detected once, and about 0.6% sits in the top ten. This clone has only a few counts. Its antigen is currently unknown. The V end lost 0 bases, the J end lost 4 bases, and 10 bases lay between the germline ends. The length of the CDR3 is 14 residues. Looked up from germline, CDR1 is SGHRS and CDR2 is YFSETQ. This chain connects TRBV5-1 to TRBJ2-5; possible D gene TRBD1, 5 bases. The origin of this receptor is a man aged 18 to 35 in good health. Sequenced: central memory CD4+ T cells from blood. Written as DNA, the CDR3 is TGCGCCAGCAGCTTGGCAGGGATGGGAGAGACCCAGTACTTC. Its translation: CASSLAGMGETQYF. Drawing the rest from reference TRBV5-1 and TRBJ2-5, the complete variable domain is KAGVTQTPRYLIKTRGQQVTLSCSPISGHRSVSWYQQTPGQGLQFLFEYFSETQRNKGNFPGRFSGRQFSNSRSEMNVSTLELGDSALYLCASSLAGMGETQYFGPGTRLLVL.